The rows below give T cell receptor beta chains drawn from one sample of a study of Ad26.COV2.S vaccination and SARS-CoV-2 variants. Some clones are missing from TCRdb's copy, which holds only in-frame ones; the method was immunoSEQ multiplex PCR. The sample gives approximately 460,000 clones, 80% to 90% of which show up once; 1.7% is in the top ten. Sequencing used peripheral blood, obtained in a trial of Ad26.COV2.S vaccine versus placebo. The source is a person aged 18 to 59 who received the Ad26.COV2.S COVID-19 vaccine or a placebo. The CDR3 runs from the conserved cysteine through the conserved F or W. Each record gives: D gene, clone size, V gene, J gene, CDR3 DNA, CDR3 protein. A D gene is named only where the DNA matches it firmly. Some rows have no size entry. The others give once, few or many, or a class for an expanded clone.

.,.,TRBV10-3,TRBJ1-2,TGTGCCATCAGTGAGTTGTCTCAGAACTATGGCTACACCTTC,CAISELSQNYGYTF
.,.,TRBV7-9,TRBJ2-7,TGTGCCAGCAGCTCACCCCCCCGCGGCGAGCAGTACTTC,CASSSPPRGEQYF
.,.,TRBV19,TRBJ1-5,TGTGCCAGTAGTACTAGGGTAGGGCAGATTTCAATAAGCAATCAGCCCCAGCATTTT,CASSTRVGQISISNQPQHF
TRBD2,.,TRBV13,TRBJ2-5,TGTGCCAGCAGCCGGGGACTAGCAGAGACCCAGTACTTC,CASSRGLAETQYF
.,.,TRBV5-6,TRBJ2-5,TGTGCCAGCAGCTTGGCCCAGCAAGAAGAGACCCAGTACTTC,CASSLAQQEETQYF
.,.,TRBV30,TRBJ2-2,TGTGCCTGGAGTGGGGCGGGAAGCTACACCGGGGAGCTGTTTTTT,CAWSGAGSYTGELFF
.,.,TRBV19,TRBJ1-5,TGTGCCAGTAGTGGCGGGAGCAATCAGCCCCAGCATTTT,CASSGGSNQPQHF
.,few,TRBV7-3,TRBJ2-2,TGTGCCAGCAGCACCTTAGGACCCCCGGTGAGCACCGGGGAGCTGTTTTTT,CASSTLGPPVSTGELFF
TRBD2,.,TRBV3-1/TRBV3-2,TRBJ2-5,TGTGCCAGCAGCCCGGGGTTGGGAGCGGGGGGGCGTGAGACCCAGTACTTC,CASSPGLGAGGRETQYF
TRBD1,.,TRBV11-1,TRBJ1-2,TGTGCCAGCAGCCCAGGGGGCCCCTATGGCTACACCTTC,CASSPGGPYGYTF
TRBD1,.,TRBV6-6,TRBJ1-5,TGTGCCAGCAGTCATCCGGACAGGGGTGATCAGCCCCAGCATTTT,CASSHPDRGDQPQHF
.,.,TRBV4-1,TRBJ2-2,TGCGCCAGCAGCCAGACGTGGGGGGAGCTGTTTTTT,CASSQTWGELFF
.,.,TRBV6-5,TRBJ2-7,TGTGCCAGCTCAGTTCAGGGAAGTATCGAGCAGTACTTC,CASSVQGSIEQYF
.,.,TRBV6-1,TRBJ1-1,TGTGCCAGCAGTGACCGGGCTTTCTCTGAAGCTTTCTTT,CASSDRAFSEAFF
.,.,TRBV6-2/TRBV6-3,TRBJ2-6,TGTGCCAGCAGTTACGACAGCTCTGGGGCCAACGTCCTGACTTTC,CASSYDSSGANVLTF
TRBD2,.,TRBV28,TRBJ2-7,TGTGCCAGCAACCCGCCCGCGGGAGCATACGAGCAGTACTTC,CASNPPAGAYEQYF
.,.,TRBV28,TRBJ1-6,TGTGCCAGCAGTTTAGGTGGCTCCTATAATTCACCCCTCCACTTT,CASSLGGSYNSPLHF
TRBD1,.,TRBV2,TRBJ2-7,TGTGCCAGCAGTGAGGGGAACAGGGGGCGTTGGGAGAACGAGCAGTACTTC,CASSEGNRGRWENEQYF
TRBD1,.,TRBV10-3,TRBJ2-7,TGTGCCATCAGCCCTCCGGGACAGAGGTACGAGCAGTACTTC,CAISPPGQRYEQYF
.,.,TRBV9,TRBJ2-2,TGTGCCAGCAGCAGGGGGGATTTGAACACCGGGGAGCTGTTTTTT,CASSRGDLNTGELFF
TRBD1,few,TRBV5-4,TRBJ1-2,TGTGCCAGCAGCTTGCCCGGGACAGGGTTTGGTGGCTACACCTTC,CASSLPGTGFGGYTF
.,.,TRBV6-4,TRBJ1-4,TGTGCCATCCCGACAGAGTGCGGGGAAAAACTGTTTTTT,CAIPTECGEKLFF
TRBD1,.,TRBV11-2,TRBJ1-6,TGTGCCAGCAGCTTTACCGGGACAGGAATTTCACCCCTCCACTTT,CASSFTGTGISPLHF
.,once,TRBV3-1/TRBV3-2,TRBJ2-7,TGTGCCAGCAGTCTATCCAACGAGCAGTACTTC,CASSLSNEQYF
TRBD1,.,TRBV5-4,TRBJ1-4,TGTGCCAGCAGCTTTAATCGAGACAGGGGGCGTATAGGTGAAAAACTGTTTTTT,CASSFNRDRGRIGEKLFF
.,.,TRBV21-1,TRBJ1-5,TGTGCCAGCAGCAAAGGGGACGGAGAGTACGTGAATCAGCCCCAGCATTTT,CASSKGDGEYVNQPQHF
TRBD1,once,TRBV5-4,TRBJ1-2,TGTGCCAGCAGCTACGACAGGGACTATGGCTACACCTTC,CASSYDRDYGYTF
TRBD1,.,TRBV6-5,TRBJ2-7,TGTGCCAGCAGTAGCCGGACAGGAAACTACGAGCAGTACTTC,CASSSRTGNYEQYF
.,once,TRBV30,TRBJ1-1,TGTGCCTGGAGTAACAACAGGAACACTGAAGCTTTCTTT,CAWSNNRNTEAFF
.,.,TRBV7-2,TRBJ2-7,TGTGCCAGCAGCTTAGTTCACAGCGGCTCTTCCTACGAGCAGTACTTC,CASSLVHSGSSYEQYF
.,.,TRBV14,TRBJ1-1,TGTGCCAGCAGCCGAGTACAGGGCTCATCCACTGAAGCTTTCTTT,CASSRVQGSSTEAFF
TRBD1,.,TRBV5-1,TRBJ1-2,TGCGCCAGCAGGCTTCCGGGACAGGACCATGGCTACACCTTC,CASRLPGQDHGYTF
TRBD1,few,TRBV7-9,TRBJ2-2,TGTGCCAGCTTCCGGGACAGCCAGAACACCGGGGAGCTGTTTTTT,CASFRDSQNTGELFF
.,.,TRBV18,TRBJ2-7,TGTGCCAGCTCACCCGGACGCCTTACCTACGAGCAGTACTTC,CASSPGRLTYEQYF
TRBD2,.,TRBV10-3,TRBJ2-1,TGTGCCATCAGTGACTCGGGACTAGCGGGATACTATGAGCAGTTCTTC,CAISDSGLAGYYEQFF
.,.,TRBV7-2,TRBJ1-2,TGTGCCAGCAGCTCGCGAAATCAACATAGTGGCTACACCTTC,CASSSRNQHSGYTF
.,.,TRBV7-2,TRBJ2-1,TGTGCCAGCAGCTTAAGCCGGGGGTCCAATGAGCAGTTCTTC,CASSLSRGSNEQFF
.,.,TRBV5-1,TRBJ2-5,TGCGCCAGCAGCCTGGGGGGAGTCGAGACCCAGTACTTC,CASSLGGVETQYF
.,.,TRBV20-1,TRBJ1-3,TGCAGTGCTAGTTCGGCAGGGTCTGGAAACACCATATATTTT,CSASSAGSGNTIYF
.,.,TRBV18,TRBJ1-2,TGTGCCAGCTCACCCAGAGCCACGGGGTCTAATGGCTACACCTTC,CASSPRATGSNGYTF
.,.,TRBV6-4,TRBJ2-5,TGTGCCAGCAGGAGCCGATTCGGAGAAAGGCAAGAGACCCAGTACTTC,CASRSRFGERQETQYF
TRBD2,.,TRBV30,TRBJ2-4,TGTGCCTGGAGAGTCGGGGGGGTAAACATTCAGTACTTC,CAWRVGGVNIQYF
.,.,TRBV15,TRBJ1-3,TGTGCCACCACGCACAGGAGCTCTGGAAACACCATATATTTT,CATTHRSSGNTIYF
.,.,TRBV9,TRBJ1-2,TGTGCCAGCAGCGTAGTAGCAGGGGAGGGCTATGGCTACACCTTC,CASSVVAGEGYGYTF
.,.,TRBV27,TRBJ2-3,TGTGCCAGCAGTTTTGCGTCGGTCCGCACAGATACGCAGTATTTT,CASSFASVRTDTQYF
.,.,TRBV2,TRBJ1-1,TGTGCCAGCAGTATTCTGACAGGGAACACTGAAGCTTTCTTT,CASSILTGNTEAFF
.,.,TRBV6-2/TRBV6-3,TRBJ1-1,TGTGCCAGCAGCCCAGGGGCGGGGGACACTGAAGCTTTCTTT,CASSPGAGDTEAFF
.,.,TRBV7-9,TRBJ1-5,TGTGCCAGCAGCACGGGGGATAGCAATCAGCCCCAGCATTTT,CASSTGDSNQPQHF
TRBD2,.,TRBV7-6,TRBJ2-5,TGTGCCAGCAGCTTAGTTGCGCGGGAGCAAGAGACCCAGTACTTC,CASSLVAREQETQYF
.,.,TRBV6-5,TRBJ2-7,TGTGCCAGCAGGACTGGCCTCCTGGAGCAGTACTTC,CASRTGLLEQYF
.,.,TRBV28,TRBJ1-3,TGTGCCAGCAGTGTCGACAGAGCTGGAAACACCATATATTTT,CASSVDRAGNTIYF
TRBD2,.,TRBV4-1,TRBJ2-1,TGCGCCAGCAGCCAAGATGATCGGCTAGCGGGAGCGTACAATGAGCAGTTCTTC,CASSQDDRLAGAYNEQFF